Listed here is a single TCR beta chain. Antigen: not known. All trial patients relapsed after autologous stem cell transplantation. The data were taken from a study of PD-1 blockade in classical Hodgkin lymphoma. Regarding the study as a whole: After ASCT, patients who started nivolumab under 1 year later were excluded. Partial responders and progressors had significantly lower baseline TCR diversity. Still unresolved is the cause of the repertoire differences, which may be disease activity or prior therapy. Before treatment, TCR diversity in newly diagnosed patients was reportedly lower than in healthy donors.

V shed 0 bases, J shed 2 bases, and the junction held 4 bases outside the gene matches. CDR1 is MNHNY and CDR2 is SVGAGI in the germline V gene (reference sequence). CDR3 size: 16 residues. TCRdb keeps only in-frame clones here, not all; method: immunoSEQ multiplex PCR. The data show tens of thousands of clones, 85% to 90% seen once. The origin of this receptor is a human donor with classical Hodgkin lymphoma. The chain recombines TRBV6-6 with TRBJ1-3; 7 nucleotides match TRBD1. The specimen was peripheral blood mononuclear cells (PBMCs), collected before the second cycle of nivolumab. CDR3 amino acids: CASSYSTGIAGNTIYF. The CDR3, as DNA: TGTGCCAGCAGTTACTCGACAGGGATAGCTGGAAACACCATATATTTT.